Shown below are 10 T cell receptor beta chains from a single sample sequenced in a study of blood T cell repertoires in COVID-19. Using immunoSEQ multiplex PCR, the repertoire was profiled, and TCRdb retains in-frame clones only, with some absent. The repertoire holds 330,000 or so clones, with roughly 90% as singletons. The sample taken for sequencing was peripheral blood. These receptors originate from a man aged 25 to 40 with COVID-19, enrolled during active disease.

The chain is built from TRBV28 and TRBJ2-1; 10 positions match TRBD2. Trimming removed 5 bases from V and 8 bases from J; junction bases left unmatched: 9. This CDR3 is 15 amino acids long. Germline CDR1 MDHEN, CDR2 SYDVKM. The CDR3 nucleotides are TGTGCCAGCAGTCCTCTAGCGGGAGTAGTTCATGAGCAGTTCTTC. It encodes CASSPLAGVVHEQFF.

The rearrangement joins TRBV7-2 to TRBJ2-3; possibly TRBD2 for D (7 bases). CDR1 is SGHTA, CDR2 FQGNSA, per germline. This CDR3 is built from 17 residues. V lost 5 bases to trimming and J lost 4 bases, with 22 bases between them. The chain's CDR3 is CASSVQGGGPGADTQYF. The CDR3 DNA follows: TGTGCCAGCAGCGTCCAGGGAGGGGGGCCCGGTGCAGATACGCAGTATTTT.

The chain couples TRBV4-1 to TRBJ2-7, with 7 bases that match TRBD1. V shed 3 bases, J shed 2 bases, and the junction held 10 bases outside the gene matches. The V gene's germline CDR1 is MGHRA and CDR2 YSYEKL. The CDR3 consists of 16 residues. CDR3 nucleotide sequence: TGCGCCAGCAGCCAGGAACAGGGGCCTAAAGCCTACGAGCAGTACTTC. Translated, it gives CASSQEQGPKAYEQYF.

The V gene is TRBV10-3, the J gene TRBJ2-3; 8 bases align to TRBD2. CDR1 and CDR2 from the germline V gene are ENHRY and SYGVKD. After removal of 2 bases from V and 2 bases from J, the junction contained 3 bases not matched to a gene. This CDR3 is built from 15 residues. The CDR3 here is CAISEREGNTDTQYF. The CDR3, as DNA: TGTGCCATCAGTGAGCGGGAGGGGAACACAGATACGCAGTATTTT.

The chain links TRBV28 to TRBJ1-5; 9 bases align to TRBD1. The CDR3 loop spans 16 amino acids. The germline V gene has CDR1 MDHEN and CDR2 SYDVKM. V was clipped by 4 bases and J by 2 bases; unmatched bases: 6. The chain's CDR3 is CASSSRTGVGNQPQHF. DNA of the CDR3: TGTGCCAGCAGTTCAAGGACAGGGGTTGGCAATCAGCCCCAGCATTTT.

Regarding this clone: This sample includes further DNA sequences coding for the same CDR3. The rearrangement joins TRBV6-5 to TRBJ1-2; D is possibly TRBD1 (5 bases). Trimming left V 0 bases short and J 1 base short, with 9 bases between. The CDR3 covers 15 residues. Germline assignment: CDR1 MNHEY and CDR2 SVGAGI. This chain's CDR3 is CASSYSGQGNYGYTF. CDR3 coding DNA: TGTGCCAGCAGTTACTCAGGGCAGGGTAACTATGGCTACACCTTC.

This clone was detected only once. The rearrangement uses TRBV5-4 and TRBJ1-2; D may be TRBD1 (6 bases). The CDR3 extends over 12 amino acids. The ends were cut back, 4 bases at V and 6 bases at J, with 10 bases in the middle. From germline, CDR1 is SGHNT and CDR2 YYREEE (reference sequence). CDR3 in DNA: TGTGCCAGCAGCCCCCGGACAGATGGCTACACCTTC. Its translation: CASSPRTDGYTF.

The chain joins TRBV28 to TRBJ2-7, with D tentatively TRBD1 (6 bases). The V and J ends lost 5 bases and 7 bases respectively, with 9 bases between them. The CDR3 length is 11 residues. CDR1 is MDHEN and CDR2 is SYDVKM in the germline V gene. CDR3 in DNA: TGTGCCAGCAGTCTCGACAGGGAGCAGTACTTC. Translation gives CASSLDREQYF.

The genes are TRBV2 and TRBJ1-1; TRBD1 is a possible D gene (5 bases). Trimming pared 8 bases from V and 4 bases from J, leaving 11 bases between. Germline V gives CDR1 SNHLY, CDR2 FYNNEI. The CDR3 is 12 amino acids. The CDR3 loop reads CASGRRVTEAFF. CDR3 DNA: TGTGCCAGCGGGCGCAGGGTCACTGAAGCTTTCTTT.

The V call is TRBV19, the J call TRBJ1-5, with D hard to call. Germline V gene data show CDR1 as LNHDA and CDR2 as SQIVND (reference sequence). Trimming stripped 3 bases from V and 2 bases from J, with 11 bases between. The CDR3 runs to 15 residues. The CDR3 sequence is CASSITRGRNQPQHF. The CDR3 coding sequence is TGTGCCAGTAGTATCACCCGCGGGCGCAATCAGCCCCAGCATTTT.